This entry lists 20 T cell receptor beta chains sequenced from one sample in a study of neoadjuvant anti-PD-1 for oral cavity cancer. Sequenced by immunoSEQ multiplex PCR; TCRdb stores in-frame clones only, minus some. The sample includes 65,000 to 95,000 clones, approximately 84% of them seen just once. This specimen was PBMCs, taken before nivolumab (anti-PD-1) treatment. Every receptor here comes from a person aged 35-80 years with oral cavity squamous cell carcinoma.

The J gene is TRBJ1-5, the V gene TRBV5-6, with 8 bases identical to TRBD1. Germline V gene lookup returns CDR1 SGHDT and CDR2 YYEEEE. The length of the CDR3 is 13 residues. With V trimmed by 4 bases and J by 7 bases, 4 bases remained unmatched. CDR3 sequence: CASSRQGRQPQHF. CDR3 DNA: TGTGCCAGCAGCCGACAGGGGAGGCAGCCCCAGCATTTT.

The chain combines TRBV10-3 with TRBJ1-4; 8 bases line up with TRBD1. The CDR3 totals 13 residues. V dropped 8 bases and J dropped 4; count of bases not matched to a gene: 3. Germline V lookup: CDR1 ENHRY, CDR2 SYGVKD. CDR3 sequence reads: CAIRGQVNEKLFF. As DNA, the CDR3 is TGTGCCATCCGGGGACAGGTTAATGAAAAACTGTTTTTT.

The chain recombines TRBV6-1 with TRBJ2-1; no reliable D call. Trimming pared 1 base from V and 12 bases from J, leaving 19 bases between. CDR1 and CDR2 (germline): MNHNS, SASEGT. CDR3 size: 15 residues. The CDR3 region has the DNA TGTGCCAGCAGTGAAGTGGCAGCTGCAGCCTTGGGGCAGTTCTTC. It yields the protein CASSEVAAAALGQFF.

The rearrangement uses TRBV5-4 and TRBJ1-4, with 8 positions matching TRBD1. V gave up 4 bases and J gave up 2 bases; unmatched junction bases: 10. The CDR3 is 17 amino acids. Germline-derived CDR1 and CDR2 are SGHNT and YYREEE (reference sequence). Written as DNA, the CDR3 is TGTGCCAGCAGCGTTCAAGGACAGGGTTGGACTAATGAAAAACTGTTTTTT. Translating gives CASSVQGQGWTNEKLFF.

This rearrangement joins TRBV6-5 to TRBJ1-4, with D tentatively TRBD1 (5 bases). With 4 bases removed from V and 0 bases from J, the gap between germline ends came to 12 bases. CDR3 length equals 16 residues. Germline values: CDR1 MNHEY, CDR2 SVGAGI. The CDR3, as DNA: TGTGCCAGCAGTTTTCGACAGTCTGCAACTAATGAAAAACTGTTTTTT. It codes for CASSFRQSATNEKLFF.

This clone occurred a few times. This CDR3 reads CASNVRYEQYF. The DNA of the CDR3 is TGTGCCAGCAATGTTCGATACGAGCAGTACTTC. V and J are TRBV2 and TRBJ2-7, with no clear D. Per the germline V gene, CDR1 is SNHLY and CDR2 is FYNNEI. V shed 7 bases and J shed 4 bases, with 8 bases lying between them. The CDR3 has 11 residues.

The chain carries TRBV5-1 and TRBJ2-1; 8 nucleotides match TRBD1. This CDR3 region has 14 residues. CDR1 and CDR2 from the germline V gene are SGHRS and YFSETQ. J was trimmed by 2 bases and V by 7 bases; bases with no gene match: 5. The CDR3 DNA is TGCGCCAGCTCCTCGGACAGGGCCTACAATGAGCAGTTCTTC. Translation: CASSSDRAYNEQFF.

V and J are TRBV7-3 and TRBJ2-2; TRBD1 is a possible D gene (6 bases). The V end was cut by 5 bases, the J end by 2 bases, with 15 bases between. This CDR3 is 16 amino acids long. CDR1 SGHTA and CDR2 FQGTGA come from the germline V gene. In DNA, the CDR3 is TGTGCCAGCAGCCAGGCGGCAGGGGTCAACACCGGGGAGCTGTTTTTT. Translated: CASSQAAGVNTGELFF.

This chain joins TRBV7-9 and TRBJ2-2; no clear D. CDR1 is SEHNR, CDR2 FQNEAQ, per germline (reference sequence). V lost 1 base and J 8 bases, leaving 11 bases between the germline ends. This CDR3 contains 14 residues. The DNA for the CDR3 is TGTGCCAGCAGCTTAGTCCCTCCCGATGGGGAGCTGTTTTTT. The encoded protein is CASSLVPPDGELFF.

This chain uses TRBV7-6 with TRBJ2-3; D is unclear. Looked up from germline, CDR1 is SGHVS and CDR2 is FNYEAQ. Between the trimmed V and J ends, which lost 4 bases and 10 bases, there was a span of 15 bases. This CDR3 spans 13 amino acids. The CDR3 loop is CASSSTGSSPQYF. The CDR3 DNA reads TGTGCCAGCAGCTCGACTGGCTCATCCCCGCAGTATTTT.

This chain connects TRBV6-1 to TRBJ2-3; D possibly corresponds to TRBD2 (6 bases). The V gene's germline CDR1 is MNHNS and CDR2 SASEGT. V lost 0 bases to trimming and J lost 4 bases, with 11 bases between them. The CDR3 length is 15 residues. The CDR3 nucleotides read TGTGCCAGCAGTGAAGCGGACGGAGGGGCAGATACGCAGTATTTT. Translating gives CASSEADGGADTQYF.

The J gene is TRBJ2-7, the V gene TRBV4-1, with D unresolved. Trimming took 1 base from V and 0 from J, leaving 7 bases between them. CDR1 is MGHRA, CDR2 YSYEKL, per germline. The CDR3 is 14 amino acids. The CDR3 DNA follows: TGCGCCAGCAGCCAAGGAATGTTCTCCTACGAGCAGTACTTC. Translated, it gives CASSQGMFSYEQYF.

The chain employs TRBV2 and TRBJ2-7; a weak D match, TRBD1 (6 bases). This CDR3 region has 12 residues. V was cut by 7 bases and J by 3 bases, with 10 bases left in between. Germline CDR1 SNHLY, CDR2 FYNNEI. CDR3 coding DNA: TGTGCCAGCAAGGGGGAAGTCTACGAGCAGTACTTC. This translates into CASKGEVYEQYF.

The chain joins TRBV6-1 to TRBJ2-1, with TRBD2 matching over 12 bases. The CDR3 runs 19 residues. Unmatched junction bases numbered 10, after V lost 0 bases and J lost 4 bases. Germline CDR1 and CDR2: MNHNS and SASEGT. The CDR3 region is CASSEAYWTTSGSYNEQFF. CDR3 coding DNA: TGTGCCAGCAGTGAAGCGTACTGGACGACTAGCGGGAGTTACAATGAGCAGTTCTTC.

This chain's CDR3 is CASSLALGAPSGNTIYF. In DNA, the CDR3 is TGTGCCAGCAGCTTAGCTTTGGGGGCCCCCTCTGGAAACACCATATATTTT. This chain uses TRBV7-9 with TRBJ1-3; weak D call: TRBD1 (6 bases). There are 17 residues in the CDR3. V shed 0 bases and J shed 0 bases, with 12 bases lying between them. In germline, CDR1 is SEHNR, CDR2 FQNEAQ (reference sequence).

This rearrangement joins TRBV19 to TRBJ2-3; a weak D match, TRBD1 (7 bases). CDR3 length: 14 amino acids. The germline gives CDR1 LNHDA, CDR2 SQIVND (reference sequence). Trimming took off 8 bases at V and 4 bases at J, with 16 bases between the two ends. The CDR3 coding sequence is TGTGCCAGTCAATCAGGGGGGCTAGCAGATACGCAGTATTTT. Protein sequence: CASQSGGLADTQYF. Full variable domain (missing parts from reference TRBV19 and TRBJ2-3): DGGITQSPKYLFRKEGQNVTLSCEQNLNHDAMYWYRQDPGQGLRLIYYSQIVNDFQKGDIAEGYSVSREKKESFPLTVTSAQKNPTAFYLCASQSGGLADTQYFGPGTRLTVL.

V gene TRBV11-2 combines with J gene TRBJ2-3; no firm D call. The CDR3 sequence is 14 residues long. The V end lost 3 bases, the J end lost 1 base, and 8 bases lay between the germline ends. Germline V gene lookup returns CDR1 SGHAT and CDR2 FQNNGV. Here the CDR3 reads CASSFSRGTDTQYF. CDR3 DNA: TGTGCCAGCAGCTTTAGTAGGGGCACAGATACGCAGTATTTT. The full variable domain, in which reference TRBV11-2 and TRBJ2-3 provide the parts outside the CDR3, is EAGVAQSPRYKIIEKRQSVAFWCNPISGHATLYWYQQILGQGPKLLIQFQNNGVVDDSQLPKDRFSAERLKGVDSTLKIQPAKLEDSAVYLCASSFSRGTDTQYFGPGTRLTVL.

Note on this clone: The same CDR3 can be traced to other DNA sequences in this sample. The chain links TRBV9 to TRBJ2-3; no reliable D call. Germline values: CDR1 SGDLS, CDR2 YYNGEE. V lost 2 bases and J lost 2, with 6 bases in between. The CDR3 is 13 amino acids. CDR3 nucleotide sequence: TGTGCCAGCAGCGTTTTGTCCACAGATACGCAGTATTTT. This translates into CASSVLSTDTQYF.

J is TRBJ2-3 and V is TRBV29-1; 13 bases are shared with TRBD2. V lost 5 bases, J lost 4 bases, and 3 bases stayed unmatched. The CDR3 spans 14 residues. The V gene's germline CDR1 is SQVTM and CDR2 ANQGSEA. The CDR3 DNA reads as TGCAGCGTTAACGGACTAGCGGGAGCAGATACGCAGTATTTT. Translating gives CSVNGLAGADTQYF.

The V gene is TRBV6-5, the J gene TRBJ2-3, with D unresolved. The V end lost 2 bases, the J end lost 2 bases, and 14 bases lay between the germline ends. Germline V gives CDR1 MNHEY, CDR2 SVGAGI. This CDR3 region has 16 residues. The CDR3 sequence is CASSYAGSRYTDTQYF. The CDR3, as DNA: TGTGCCAGCAGTTACGCCGGCAGCCGCTACACAGATACGCAGTATTTT.